Sequencing of this T cell receptor beta chain was carried out in a study of T cell responses to AZD1222 COVID-19 vaccine. Findings and limits, study-wide: Increases in Spike-specific TCR breadth and depth were seen after two AZD1222 doses. The CD4 TCRs associated with vaccination extended across spike and predominated at 160-218 and 743-854. Targeting of unmutated variant regions was reportedly seen in nearly half of spike-specific TCRs.

V lost 4 bases and J lost 8, with 10 bases in between. Germline lookup yields CDR1 SGDLS and CDR2 YYNGEE. The CDR3 sequence is 12 residues long. Profiled with immunoSEQ multiplex PCR; TCRdb holds only in-frame clones, not every one. This table has around 99,000 clones, nearly 90% appearing once. This clone came up a few times. Antigen specificity is unknown. The starting material was peripheral blood, obtained on day 0 of AZD1222 vaccination. This chain links TRBV9 with TRBJ1-3; D ambiguous. This clonotype originated in an adult in good health. For the CDR3, the DNA is TGTGCCAGCAGCTTGGGTGGGGACACCATATATTTT. This encodes CASSLGGDTIYF.